This TCR beta chain is from a study of siplizumab effects on memory and regulatory T cells. Study-wide points: The authors did not confirm suppressive function in proliferating Tregs from siplizumab cultures.

A remark on this clone: Its antigen is unknown.

Clones were read by immunoSEQ multiplex PCR, and TCRdb kept only the in-frame ones, dropping some. The table has tens of thousands of clones, approximately 87% seen once; the top ten hold roughly 3.8%. The V gene lost 2 bases and the J gene lost 8 bases, with 19 bases spanning the gap. Germline V gene lookup returns CDR1 SNHLY and CDR2 FYNNEI. The CDR3 runs 16 residues. The source is a human donor in good health. The genes are TRBV2 and TRBJ2-1; TRBD1 is a possible D gene (6 bases). Sequenced sample: memory CD4+ T cells sorted from blood. The CDR3 loop is CASSENWDIGSDEQFF. The CDR3 bases are TGTGCCAGCAGTGAAAATTGGGACATTGGCTCTGATGAGCAGTTCTTC.